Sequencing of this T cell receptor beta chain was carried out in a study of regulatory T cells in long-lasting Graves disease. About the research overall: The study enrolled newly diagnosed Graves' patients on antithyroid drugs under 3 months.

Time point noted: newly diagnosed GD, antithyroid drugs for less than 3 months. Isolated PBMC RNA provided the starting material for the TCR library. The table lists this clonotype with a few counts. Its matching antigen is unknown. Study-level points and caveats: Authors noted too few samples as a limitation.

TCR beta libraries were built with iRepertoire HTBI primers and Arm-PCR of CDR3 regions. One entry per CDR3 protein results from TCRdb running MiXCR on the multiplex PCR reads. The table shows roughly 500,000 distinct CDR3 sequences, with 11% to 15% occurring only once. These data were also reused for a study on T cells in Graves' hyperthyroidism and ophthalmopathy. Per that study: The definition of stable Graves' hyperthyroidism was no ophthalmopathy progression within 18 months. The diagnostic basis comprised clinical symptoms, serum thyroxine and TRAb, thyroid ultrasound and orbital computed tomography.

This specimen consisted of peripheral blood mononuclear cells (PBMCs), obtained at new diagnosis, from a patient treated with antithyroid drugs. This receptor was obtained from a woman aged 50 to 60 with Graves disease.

CDR3 sequence (DNA): TGTGCCACCAGTGATTTGCAAACGGGAAACAATGAGCAGTTCTTC. Its protein is CATSDLQTGNNEQFF. V usage is TRBV24-1 and J usage is TRBJ2-1, with D possibly being TRBD2 (5 bases). The CDR3 is made up of 15 amino acids. With 0 bases removed from V and 5 bases from J, the gap between germline ends came to 10 bases. Germline loops: CDR1 KGHDR, CDR2 SFDVKD.